These T cell receptor delta chains were read from a single sample in a study of gamma-delta chains in newborns, infants, children. TCRdb re-analyzed the reads via CATT. The repertoire holds 10,000 to 13,000 delta-chain clones, 3% to 4.5% seen once, with 8% to 10% in the top ten. Sequencing was carried out using blood. The receptor source for this set is a child who was a newborn, infant or young child, either healthy, febrile or measles-vaccinated (not recorded which). Both conserved end residues are part of each CDR3. The D gene is left open where the match is weak. Rows may omit the clone size; those that give it use once, few, many or a size class.

>TRDV1|TRDD3|.|TRDJ1
CALGDPTLPLPLLGDTDKLIF
TGTGCTCTTGGGGACCCTACCTTGCCCCTTCCCCTACTGGGGGATACCGATAAACTCATCTTC
>TRDV1|.|medium-sized|TRDJ1
CALGNLFGADKLIF
TGTGCTCTTGGGAACCTATTTGGGGCCGATAAACTCATCTTT
>TRDV3|.|medium-sized|TRDJ1
CAFSPRIDTDKLIF
TGTGCCTTTTCCCCTCGGATAGACACCGATAAACTCATCTTT
>TRDV1|TRDD2|.|TRDJ1
CALGELGPPSSYKLIF
TGTGCTCTTGGGGAACTAGGGCCCCCTTCCTCTTACAAACTCATCTTT
>TRDV1|TRDD3|.|TRDJ1
CALAILRRTGGPPNTDKLIF
TGTGCTCTTGCAATTCTACGTCGTACTGGGGGACCACCGAACACCGATAAACTCATCTTT
>TRDV1|.|.|TRDJ1
CALGERSSWGGIQVDTDKLIF
TGTGCTCTTGGGGAAAGGTCTAGTTGGGGAGGGATTCAAGTAGACACCGATAAACTCATCTTT
>TRDV2|TRDD3|medium-sized|TRDJ1
CACDPLGDTDKLIF
TGTGCCTGTGACCCACTGGGGGACACCGATAAACTCATCTTT
>TRDV1|.|few|TRDJ1
CALGVSKSDKLIF
TGTGCTCTTGGGGTTAGTAAGTCCGATAAACTCATCTTT
>TRDV2|TRDD3|few|TRDJ3
CACDVLGDTWDTRQMFF
TGTGCCTGTGACGTACTGGGGGATACCTGGGACACCCGACAGATGTTTTTC
>TRDV2|TRDD3|medium-sized|TRDJ3
CACARVGEARQMFF
TGTGCCTGTGCGAGGGTGGGGGAAGCCCGACAGATGTTTTTC
>TRDV1|TRDD3|few|TRDJ1
CALLAGDLPPYWGSDKLIF
TGTGCTCTCCTGGCGGGGGACCTCCCCCCGTACTGGGGGAGCGATAAACTCATCTTT
>TRDV1|TRDD3|few|TRDJ1
CALGEGPTGGYLPLYTDKLIF
TGTGCTCTTGGGGAAGGTCCGACTGGGGGATACTTGCCCCTCTACACCGATAAACTCATCTTT
>TRDV1|TRDD3|few|TRDJ4
CALGELNPFFRRGITDARPLIF
TGTGCTCTTGGGGAACTCAATCCCTTTTTCCGTCGGGGGATAACGGACGCCAGACCCCTGATCTTT
>TRDV1|TRDD3|.|TRDJ1
CALGEPGGSLGTAYTDKLIF
TGTGCTCTTGGGGAACCAGGGGGATCGCTCGGGACCGCGTACACCGATAAACTCATCTTT
>TRDV1|TRDD3|.|TRDJ2
CALGLPSPRAGGYALTAQLFF
TGTGCTCTTGGGCTACCTTCCCCGAGGGCTGGGGGATACGCTTTGACAGCACAACTCTTCTTT
>TRDV1|TRDD3|.|TRDJ1
CALGNRKWSPSNSSHWGMVQLIF
TGCGCTCTTGGGAACCGCAAATGGTCCCCATCGAATTCTTCCCACTGGGGGATGGTGCAACTCATCTTT
>TRDV2|TRDD3|.|TRDJ1
CACDTVGDMDKLIF
TGTGCCTGTGACACCGTGGGGGATATGGATAAACTCATCTTT
>TRDV2|.|few|TRDJ3
CACDTVPSEAPTGEPSSWDTRQMFF
TGTGCCTGTGACACCGTTCCTTCGGAGGCCCCAACGGGGGAACCAAGCTCCTGGGACACCCGACAGATGTTTTTC
>TRDV2|TRDD3|few|TRDJ1
CACDRLGDIISDKLIF
TGTGCCTGTGACAGACTGGGGGATATAATCAGCGATAAACTCATCTTT
>TRDV1|.|.|TRDJ1
CALGVTPLYLREAQYTDKLIF
TGTGCTCTTGGGGTAACCCCATTATACCTACGAGAGGCACAGTACACCGATAAACTCATCTTT
>TRDV2|TRDD3|medium-sized|TRDJ3
CACDTGGHSSWDTRQMFF
TGTGCCTGTGACACTGGGGGACACAGCTCCTGGGACACCCGACAGATGTTTTTC
>TRDV1|.|few|TRDJ1
CALGESRPLEVYTDKLIF
TGTGCTCTTGGGGAATCACGGCCACTAGAAGTTTACACCGATAAACTCATCTTT
>TRDV1|TRDD2|.|TRDJ2
CALGELPNFLAQTTAQLFF
TGTGCTCTTGGGGAACTCCCCAACTTCCTAGCTCAGACAACAGCACAACTCTTCTTT
>TRDV1|.|few|TRDJ1
CALGEFPRGGHCKLIF
TGTGCTCTTGGGGAATTCCCTCGGGGGGGACACTGTAAACTCATCTTT
>TRDV3|TRDD3|.|TRDJ1
CAFTGGFLPNHGGYVKLIF
TGTGCCTTTACGGGAGGCTTCCTACCTAACCATGGGGGATACGTCAAACTCATCTTT
>TRDV2|TRDD3|.|TRDJ1
CACDTYNWGIRSPSSDKLTF
TGTGCCTGTGACACCTATAACTGGGGGATACGCTCACCCTCGTCCGATAAACTCACCTTT
>TRAV29/DV5|TRDD3|.|TRDJ1
CAARGGRGILFSDKLIF
TGTGCAGCAAGGGGAGGACGGGGGATACTTTTTTCCGATAAACTTATCTTT
>TRDV1|.|few|TRDJ1
CALGPMSLNEVALGGPGDHKLIF
TGTGCTCTTGGCCCCATGTCCCTTAATGAAGTGGCTTTGGGGGGCCCTGGTGACCATAAACTCATCTTT
>TRDV1|TRDD3|.|TRDJ1
CALGEHFFRGIRPQTDKLIF
TGTGCTCTTGGGGAGCACTTCTTCAGAGGGATACGACCCCAAACCGATAAACTCATCTTT
>TRDV3|TRDD3|few|TRDJ1
CAYPGNFGGYAIVYTDKLIF
TGTGCCTACCCTGGAAATTTTGGGGGATACGCCATCGTTTACACCGATAAACTCATCTTT
>TRDV2|TRDD3|.|TRDJ3
CASTGGYSWDTRQMFF
TGTGCTTCAACTGGGGGATACTCCTGGGACACCCGACAGATGTTTTTC
>TRDV1|.|few|TRDJ1
CALGEPNPPRFRPPTLIADKLIF
TGTGCTCTTGGGGAACCCAATCCCCCTCGGTTCCGGCCCCCGACTCTTATCGCCGATAAACTCATCTTT
>TRDV1|TRDD3|few|TRDJ1
CALGRGDIGSTDKLIF
TGTGCTCTTGGGAGGGGGGATATAGGATCCACCGATAAACTCATCTTT
>TRDV2|TRDD3|medium-sized|TRDJ1
CACEGIGTDKLIF
TGTGCCTGTGAGGGGATAGGGACCGATAAACTCATCTTT
>TRDV2|TRDD3|medium-sized|TRDJ1
CACTLLGPNTDKLIF
TGTGCCTGTACCTTACTGGGGCCAAACACCGATAAACTCATCTTT
>TRDV2|TRDD3|.|TRDJ1
CACDSLLGDTSDKLIF
TGTGCCTGTGACTCCCTCCTGGGGGATACTTCCGATAAACTCATCTTT
>TRDV1|TRDD3|.|TRDJ1
CALGKLAGLPTSWGITGKLIF
TGTGCTCTTGGGAAACTCGCAGGCCTTCCCACGTCCTGGGGGATCACCGGTAAACTCATCTTT
>TRDV2|TRDD3|few|TRDJ3
CACDTAGGTSSWDTRQMFF
TGTGCCTGTGACACCGCTGGGGGAACAAGCTCCTGGGACACCCGACAGATGTTTTTC
>TRDV1|TRDD2|.|TRDJ1
CALGEPGLPTGYTDKLIF
TGTGCTCTTGGGGAGCCCGGCCTTCCTACGGGGTACACCGATAAACTCATCTTT
>TRDV1|TRDD3|few|TRDJ1
CALGTTIFRPLGRPLTDKLIF
TGTGCTCTTGGGACAACAATCTTCCGCCCACTGGGGCGACCTCTCACCGATAAACTCATCTTT
>TRDV1|.|few|TRDJ1
CALGVPGGTTDKLIF
TGTGCTCTTGGGGTCCCGGGGGGGACCACCGATAAACTCATCTTT
>TRDV2|TRDD3|few|TRDJ1
CACDNLSGGYVIATDKLTF
TGTGCCTGTGACAACCTTAGTGGGGGATACGTGATTGCCACCGATAAACTCACCTTT
>TRDV3|TRDD3|.|TRDJ1
CAFAAHWGHPCPDKLIF
TGTGCCTTTGCGGCCCACTGGGGACATCCATGTCCCGATAAACTCATCTTT
>TRDV3|TRDD3|.|TRDJ1
CAFWLPPVLGESHTDKLIF
TGTGCCTTTTGGCTTCCCCCTGTACTGGGGGAAAGTCACACCGATAAACTCATCTTT
>TRDV1|.|few|TRDJ1
CALGEPLLYTDKLIF
TGTGCTCTTGGGGAACCGCTATTGTACACCGATAAACTCATCTTT
>TRDV1|.|few|TRDJ1
CALGELEYLPPRYTDKLIF
TGTGCTCTTGGGGAACTAGAGTACCTTCCCCCGAGATACACCGATAAACTCATCTTT
>TRDV3|TRDD3|few|TRDJ1
CAFNLSPQYWGVEYTDKLIF
TGTGCCTTTAATCTCTCCCCCCAGTACTGGGGGGTTGAGTACACCGATAAACTCATCTTT
>TRDV1|TRDD2|.|TRDJ2
CALGEKQNLLAFLPGVLVTSAQLFF
TGTGCTCTTGGGGAAAAACAAAATCTCCTGGCCTTCCTACCGGGCGTTTTGGTTACATCAGCACAACTCTTCTTT